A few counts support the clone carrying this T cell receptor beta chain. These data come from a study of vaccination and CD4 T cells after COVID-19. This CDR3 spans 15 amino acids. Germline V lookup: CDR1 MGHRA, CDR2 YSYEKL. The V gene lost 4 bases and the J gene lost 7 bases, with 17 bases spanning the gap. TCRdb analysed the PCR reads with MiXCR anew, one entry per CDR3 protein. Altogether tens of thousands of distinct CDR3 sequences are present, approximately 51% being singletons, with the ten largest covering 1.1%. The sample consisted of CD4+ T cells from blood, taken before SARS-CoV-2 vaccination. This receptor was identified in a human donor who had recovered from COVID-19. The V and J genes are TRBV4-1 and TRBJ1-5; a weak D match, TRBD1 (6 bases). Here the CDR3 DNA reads TGCGCCAGCAGCCGAGGACGGACAGCCCCCCAGCCCCAGCATTTT. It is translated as CASSRGRTAPQPQHF.